The rows below give T cell receptor beta chains drawn from one sample of a study of cytomegalovirus exposure and HLA in healthy donors. Sequencing used immunoSEQ multiplex PCR; TCRdb keeps in-frame clones, though not all of them. The repertoire holds roughly 150,000 clones, with about 88% as singletons. The sample comprised PBMCs. Receptors originate from a woman between 18 and 29 years old in good health and CMV-seronegative. Each CDR3 is given with its conserved first and last residue. The D gene is left open where the match is weak. Size tells how often a clone was seen (once, few, many) or the class of an expanded clone, and some rows leave it out.

TRBJ2-7 | TRBV7-2 | TRBD2 | . | CASSQTSGTYEQYF | TGTGCCAGCAGCCAGACTAGCGGGACCTACGAGCAGTACTTC
TRBJ1-1 | TRBV30 | TRBD1 | . | CASQGDGTEAFF | TGTGCCTCCCAGGGGGATGGGACTGAAGCTTTCTTT
TRBJ2-7 | TRBV7-2 | . | . | CASSLPTTYEQYF | TGTGCCAGCAGCCTCCCGACTACCTACGAGCAGTACTTC
TRBJ2-3 | TRBV28 | . | once | CASSPLSGERDTQYF | TGTGCCAGCAGTCCCCTAAGCGGAGAACGGGATACGCAGTATTTT
TRBJ2-1 | TRBV27 | TRBD2 | . | CASSLLRGSSYNEQFF | TGTGCCAGCAGTTTATTGCGGGGGAGCTCCTACAATGAGCAGTTCTTC
TRBJ2-1 | TRBV7-2 | TRBD2 | once | CASSPNRLAGGNEQFF | TGTGCCAGCAGCCCCAATCGACTAGCGGGAGGCAATGAGCAGTTCTTC
TRBJ1-4 | TRBV27 | TRBD1 | . | CASSPGTGEKLFF | TGTGCCAGCAGTCCGGGGACAGGGGAAAAACTGTTTTTT
TRBJ1-1 | TRBV7-9 | . | . | CASSPTSSAEAFF | TGTGCCAGCAGCCCAACGTCGAGCGCTGAAGCTTTCTTT
TRBJ1-1 | TRBV28 | . | . | CASSLETPAFGTEAFF | TGTGCCAGCAGTTTAGAGACTCCAGCGTTTGGAACTGAAGCTTTCTTT
TRBJ2-1 | TRBV10-3 | TRBD2 | . | CAISEKLAGDYEQFF | TGTGCCATCAGTGAAAAACTAGCGGGAGACTATGAGCAGTTCTTC
TRBJ2-5 | TRBV6-1 | TRBD2 | few | CASRPSRGGQETQYF | TGTGCCAGCAGACCTTCCCGGGGGGGGCAAGAGACCCAGTACTTC
TRBJ2-4 | TRBV6-5 | . | . | CASSPRQPVGIQYF | TGTGCCAGCAGTCCAAGACAGCCGGTGGGCATTCAGTACTTC
TRBJ2-7 | TRBV2 | . | . | CASRPYGLALSYEQYF | TGTGCCAGCAGACCCTACGGTCTAGCCCTTAGTTACGAGCAGTACTTC
TRBJ1-5 | TRBV28 | TRBD1 | . | CASSSGQAQNQPQHF | TGCGCCAGCAGTTCCGGACAGGCCCAAAATCAGCCCCAGCATTTT
TRBJ1-6 | TRBV7-8 | TRBD1 | . | CASSTGGWGNSPLHF | TGTGCCAGCAGCACAGGGGGCTGGGGCAATTCACCCCTCCACTTT
TRBJ2-7 | TRBV10-2 | TRBD2 | . | CASLPLGLAGGPSSYEQYF | TGCGCCAGCCTCCCCCTGGGACTAGCGGGAGGACCATCTTCCTACGAGCAGTACTTC
TRBJ2-2 | TRBV7-9 | . | . | CASSLDHGGTGELFF | TGTGCCAGCAGCTTAGACCACGGAGGCACCGGGGAGCTGTTTTTT
TRBJ2-3 | TRBV9 | TRBD1 | . | CARSPLGGGQGVGTDTQYF | TGTGCCCGCAGCCCTCTCGGGGGGGGACAGGGGGTCGGCACAGATACGCAGTATTTT
TRBJ2-7 | TRBV6-6 | TRBD2 | . | CASSYLAVHSYEQYF | TGTGCCAGCAGTTACCTAGCGGTTCACTCCTACGAGCAGTACTTC
TRBJ1-2 | TRBV14 | . | few | CASSQGANYGYTF | TGTGCCAGCAGCCAAGGAGCTAACTATGGCTACACCTTC
TRBJ2-3 | TRBV5-1 | . | . | CASRAGSTDTQYF | TGCGCCAGCAGGGCCGGGAGCACAGATACGCAGTATTTT
TRBJ2-3 | TRBV7-2 | TRBD2 | . | CASSLFRGGATDTQYF | TGTGCCAGCAGCTTATTTCGCGGGGGAGCCACAGATACGCAGTATTTT
TRBJ2-1 | TRBV15 | TRBD2 | . | CATSREGLREVFSSYNEQFF | TGTGCCACCAGCAGAGAGGGTCTACGGGAGGTCTTTAGCTCCTACAATGAGCAGTTCTTC
TRBJ2-3 | TRBV7-9 | . | . | CASSFVRDTQYF | TGTGCCAGCAGCTTTGTTCGGGATACGCAGTATTTT
TRBJ2-5 | TRBV5-1 | TRBD1 | . | CASTPRQGASETQYF | TGCGCCAGCACCCCCCGACAGGGGGCATCAGAGACCCAGTACTTC
TRBJ2-2 | TRBV9 | TRBD1 | few | CASSLRQGNTGELFF | TGTGCCAGCAGCTTAAGACAGGGAAACACCGGGGAGCTGTTTTTT